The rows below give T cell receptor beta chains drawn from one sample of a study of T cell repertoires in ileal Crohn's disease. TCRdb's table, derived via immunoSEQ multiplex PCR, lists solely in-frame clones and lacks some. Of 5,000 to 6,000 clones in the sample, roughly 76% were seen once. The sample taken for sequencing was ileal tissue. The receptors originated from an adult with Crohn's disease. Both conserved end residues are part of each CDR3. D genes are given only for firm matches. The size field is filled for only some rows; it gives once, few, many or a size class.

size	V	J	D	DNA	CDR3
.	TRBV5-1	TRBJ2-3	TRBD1	TGCGCCAGCATGACAGGGCGTTATACAGATACGCAGTATTTT	CASMTGRYTDTQYF
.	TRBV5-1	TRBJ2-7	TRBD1	TGCGCCAGCAGCTTGGGGACAGGGATGGGCGAGCAGTACTTC	CASSLGTGMGEQYF
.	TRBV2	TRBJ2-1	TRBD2	TGTGCCAGCAGCAAACTAGCGGGGGCGCCGAATGAGCAGTTCTTC	CASSKLAGAPNEQFF
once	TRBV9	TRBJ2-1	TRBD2	TGTGCCAGCAGCGTAGCAGCGGGGGGGGTATTGAATGAGCAGTTCTTC	CASSVAAGGVLNEQFF
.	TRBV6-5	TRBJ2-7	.	TGTGCCAGCAGTTACTCGATCACAGGAAGCTCCTACGAGCAGTACTTC	CASSYSITGSSYEQYF
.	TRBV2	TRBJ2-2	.	TGTGCCAGCAGTGTAAGAGCCGGGGAGCTGTTTTTT	CASSVRAGELFF
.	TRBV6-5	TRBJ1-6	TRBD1	TGTGCCAGCAGAGACAGGGACTCCTATAATTCACCCCTCCACTTT	CASRDRDSYNSPLHF
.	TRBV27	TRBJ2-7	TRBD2	TGTGCCAGCAGTTTTCGCCTAGCGGGAGCTATTGGCTACGAGCAGTACTTC	CASSFRLAGAIGYEQYF
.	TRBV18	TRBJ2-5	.	TGTGCCAGCTCACCCCCAGCCAGGGAGACCCAGTACTTC	CASSPPARETQYF
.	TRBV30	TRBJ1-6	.	TGTGCCTGGGGTCCCCGCCAGGGCTATAATTCACCCCTCCACTTT	CAWGPRQGYNSPLHF
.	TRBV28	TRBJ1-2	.	TGTGCCAGCAGTTCTTTAGGGACTGCTAACTATGGCTACACCTTC	CASSSLGTANYGYTF
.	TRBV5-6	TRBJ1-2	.	TGTGCCAGCAGCTTGGATGTTCTGGGGGCGGTTAGCTATGGCTACACCTTC	CASSLDVLGAVSYGYTF
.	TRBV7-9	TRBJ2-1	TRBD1	TGTGCCAGCAGCCTCTGGGGACAGAAGTATGAGCAGTTCTTC	CASSLWGQKYEQFF
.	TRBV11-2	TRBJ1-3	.	TGTGCCAGCAGCTTGGGGCCCGGGACACAGTATGGAAACACCATATATTTT	CASSLGPGTQYGNTIYF
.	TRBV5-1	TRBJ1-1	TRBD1	TGCGCCAGCAGCCCGACAGGGGGCGCAAGGGTTAGGGACACTGAAGCTTTCTTT	CASSPTGGARVRDTEAFF